These 19 T cell receptor beta chains originate from one sample sequenced in a study of T cells after yellow fever vaccination. TCRdb called the 5' RACE reads again in MiXCR, with one record for every CDR3 protein. This sample has about 360,000 distinct CDR3 sequences, with around 6.4% found just once. The specimen comprised PBMCs, sampled 5 days after the yellow fever booster vaccination. These receptors were obtained from a man aged 25 to 40 who received the YFV17D yellow fever vaccine.

This clonotype has ten or more counts. The rearrangement links TRBV6-1 to TRBJ2-2, with D possibly matching TRBD1 (7 bases). V was cut by 5 bases and J by 5 bases, with 18 bases left in between. Looked up from germline, CDR1 is MNHNS and CDR2 is SASEGT. The CDR3 spans 16 residues. The CDR3 here is CASSRETGLGTGELFF. The CDR3 DNA reads TGTGCCAGCAGTCGGGAGACAGGGCTAGGGACCGGGGAGCTGTTTTTT.

This clonotype came up many times. The chain recombines TRBV7-8 with TRBJ2-1; 11 positions agree with TRBD2. The CDR3 loop spans 15 amino acids. The V gene end was trimmed by 5 bases and the J gene end by 6 bases; junction bases not matched to a gene: 6. Germline V gene data show CDR1 as SGHVS and CDR2 as FQNEAQ. The CDR3 protein is CASSPASGRFNEQFF. CDR3 in DNA: TGTGCCAGCAGCCCAGCTAGCGGGAGGTTCAATGAGCAGTTCTTC.

The chain recombines TRBV20-1 with TRBJ2-1, with TRBD2 matching over 13 bases. The trim removed 5 bases at V and 8 bases at J, leaving 6 bases unmatched. This CDR3 spans 14 amino acids. In germline, CDR1 is DFQATT, CDR2 SNEGSKA (reference sequence). As DNA, the CDR3 is TGCAGTGCTCAGGGACTAGCGGGACCGCATGAGCAGTTCTTC. This sequence encodes CSAQGLAGPHEQFF.

This clonotype was detected only a few times. The chain recombines TRBV5-6 with TRBJ2-7; D unresolved. Germline V gives CDR1 SGHDT, CDR2 YYEEEE. This CDR3 spans 15 amino acids. The V and J ends lost 2 bases and 0 bases respectively, with 12 bases between them. Here the CDR3 reads CASSFSPGVSYEQYF. The CDR3 region has the DNA TGTGCCAGCAGCTTTTCGCCAGGTGTCTCCTACGAGCAGTACTTC.

This clonotype has at least ten counts. The chain joins TRBV7-9 to TRBJ2-5; 7 bases are a match to TRBD2. The CDR3 sequence is 11 residues long. Trimming took 5 bases from V and 9 from J; bases not matched to a gene: 3. The germline V gene has CDR1 SEHNR and CDR2 FQNEAQ (reference sequence). The DNA for the CDR3 is TGTGCCAGCAGCCTTCGGGGGGCCCAGTACTTC. It yields the protein CASSLRGAQYF.

The sample holds a few counts of this clonotype. J is TRBJ2-7 and V is TRBV11-2, with 7 bases that match TRBD1. Per germline, CDR1 SGHAT and CDR2 FQNNGV. Trimming removed 10 bases from V and 0 bases from J; junction bases left unmatched: 3. The CDR3 runs to 12 residues. This CDR3 is CATGTDSYEQYF. The CDR3, as DNA: TGTGCCACCGGGACAGACTCCTACGAGCAGTACTTC.

The chain couples TRBV20-1 to TRBJ2-4, with D possibly matching TRBD2 (7 bases). The CDR3 has 11 residues. The germline V and J ends were trimmed by 5 bases and 9 bases, with 11 bases remaining between them. Germline V gives CDR1 DFQATT, CDR2 SNEGSKA (reference sequence). The CDR3 sequence is CSARGGGIQYF. CDR3 coding DNA: TGCAGTGCTCGAGGGGGGGGCATTCAGTACTTC.

The chain has TRBV7-6 and TRBJ2-3; D unresolved. Germline lookup yields CDR1 SGHVS and CDR2 FNYEAQ. The ends were cut back, 1 base at V and 8 bases at J, with 7 bases in the middle. The CDR3 is 12 residues long. This CDR3 reads CASSLEVATQYF. CDR3 nucleotide sequence: TGTGCCAGCAGCTTAGAGGTAGCTACGCAGTATTTT.

This clonotype was detected ten times or more. This rearrangement joins TRBV29-1 to TRBJ2-7, with D maybe TRBD1 (6 bases). V shed 6 bases and J shed 3 bases, with 12 bases lying between them. The germline V gene encodes CDR1 SQVTM and CDR2 ANQGSEA. This CDR3 spans 12 amino acids. In nucleotides, the CDR3 is TGCAGCGTGCAACAGGGAATCTACGAGCAGTACTTC. It specifies CSVQQGIYEQYF.

This clonotype was detected ten times or more. The genes are TRBV6-5 and TRBJ2-7; 8 nucleotides align to TRBD2. The CDR3 runs 15 residues. The germline CDR1 and CDR2 sequences are MNHEY and SVGAGI. V lost 2 bases to trimming and J lost 3 bases; unmatched junction nucleotides: 6. DNA for the CDR3: TGTGCCAGCAGTTACCCCGTAGCGGGACACTACGAGCAGTACTTC. Its protein is CASSYPVAGHYEQYF.

This chain uses TRBV5-1 with TRBJ2-1, with D tentatively TRBD2 (5 bases). Germline lookup yields CDR1 SGHRS and CDR2 YFSETQ. V lost 1 base to trimming and J lost 4 bases, with 9 bases between them. The CDR3 has 14 residues. DNA for the CDR3: TGCGCCAGCAGCTTGAATTCGGGATACAATGAGCAGTTCTTC. This sequence encodes CASSLNSGYNEQFF.

J is TRBJ2-5 and V is TRBV20-1; D unresolved. Germline CDR1 DFQATT, CDR2 SNEGSKA (reference sequence). V was trimmed by 0 bases and J by 5 bases, leaving 13 bases between them. CDR3 size: 14 residues. Here the CDR3 reads CSARDLGHGETQYF. DNA of the CDR3: TGCAGTGCTAGAGATCTAGGGCACGGGGAGACCCAGTACTTC.

This clonotype has just one count. Just one base apart from a much larger clone, this may be a read error. No conserved phenylalanine or tryptophan ends this CDR3, so it is likely a read error. This chain uses TRBV20-1 with TRBJ2-7; D may match TRBD1 or TRBD2 (5 bases each). Germline lookup yields CDR1 DFQATT and CDR2 SNEGSKA (reference sequence). The germline V and J ends were trimmed by 6 bases and 6 bases, with 18 bases remaining between them. CDR3 length: 13 amino acids. The CDR3 loop is CSAGETVRGEQYS. The CDR3 coding sequence is TGCAGTGCCGGGGAGACAGTCCGGGGCGAGCAGTACTCC.

In this sample, this clonotype turned up a few times. The chain combines TRBV27 with TRBJ2-2; 14 nucleotides align to TRBD2. Germline V gene data show CDR1 as MNHEY and CDR2 as SMNVEV (reference sequence). The CDR3 is made up of 18 amino acids. V shed 5 bases and J 4 bases; nucleotides not matched to a gene: 9. The CDR3 here is CASSPTGTSGRPTGELFF. In DNA, the CDR3 is TGTGCCAGCAGTCCAACAGGGACTAGCGGGAGACCCACCGGGGAGCTGTTTTTT.

This clonotype was counted between two and nine times. This chain uses TRBV6-1 with TRBJ1-4; possible D gene TRBD1, 6 bases. The CDR3 runs to 13 residues. The V gene's germline CDR1 is MNHNS and CDR2 SASEGT. Trimming stripped 4 bases from V and 7 bases from J, with 10 bases between. The DNA of the CDR3 is TGTGCCAGCAGTGGGACAGCGAGTGAAAAACTGTTTTTT. This codes for CASSGTASEKLFF.

This clonotype appeared a few times. This chain uses TRBV5-1 with TRBJ1-5; D is ambiguous. V lost 4 bases, J lost 4 bases, and 9 bases lay in between. The CDR3 is made up of 13 amino acids. The germline V gene encodes CDR1 SGHRS and CDR2 YFSETQ. CDR3: CASSPDVNQPQHF. CDR3 coding DNA: TGCGCCAGCAGCCCGGACGTGAATCAGCCCCAGCATTTT.

This clonotype was observed many times. V and J are TRBV7-2 and TRBJ2-7; D is unclear. Looked up from germline, CDR1 is SGHTA and CDR2 is FQGNSA. Trimming cost V 2 bases and J 6 bases, with 17 bases left between them. The CDR3 sequence is 15 residues long. CDR3: CASSLYLDKVSEQYF. The CDR3 DNA sequence: TGTGCCAGCAGCTTATATTTAGACAAGGTCAGCGAGCAGTACTTC.

Concerning this clonotype: A much bigger clone sits one base away, suggesting this may be a read error. The chain employs TRBV5-6 and TRBJ2-1; D unresolved. V dropped 3 bases and J dropped 0 bases, with 19 bases sitting between them. The V gene's germline CDR1 is SGHDT and CDR2 YYEEEE. CDR3 length: 18 residues. CDR3 nucleotides: TGTGCCAGCAGCTACTGTGGTATAACCAAGTTCTCCTACAATGAGCAGTTCTTC. This translates into CASSYCGITKFSYNEQFF. Variable domain in full (rest from reference TRBV5-6 and TRBJ2-1): DAGVTQSPTHLIKTRGQQVTLRCSPKSGHDTVSWYQQALGQGPQFIFQYYEEEERQRGNFPDRFSGHQFPNYSSELNVNALLLGDSALYLCASSYCGITKFSYNEQFFGPGTRLTVL.

This clonotype came up a few times. The chain couples TRBV5-1 to TRBJ2-5; D call uncertain. This CDR3 is built from 14 residues. Germline V gene lookup returns CDR1 SGHRS and CDR2 YFSETQ. The V end was cut by 0 bases, the J end by 4 bases, with 10 bases between. CDR3 nucleotides: TGCGCCAGCAGCTTGGAAAAGGGCGGAGAGACCCAGTACTTC. Amino acids: CASSLEKGGETQYF.